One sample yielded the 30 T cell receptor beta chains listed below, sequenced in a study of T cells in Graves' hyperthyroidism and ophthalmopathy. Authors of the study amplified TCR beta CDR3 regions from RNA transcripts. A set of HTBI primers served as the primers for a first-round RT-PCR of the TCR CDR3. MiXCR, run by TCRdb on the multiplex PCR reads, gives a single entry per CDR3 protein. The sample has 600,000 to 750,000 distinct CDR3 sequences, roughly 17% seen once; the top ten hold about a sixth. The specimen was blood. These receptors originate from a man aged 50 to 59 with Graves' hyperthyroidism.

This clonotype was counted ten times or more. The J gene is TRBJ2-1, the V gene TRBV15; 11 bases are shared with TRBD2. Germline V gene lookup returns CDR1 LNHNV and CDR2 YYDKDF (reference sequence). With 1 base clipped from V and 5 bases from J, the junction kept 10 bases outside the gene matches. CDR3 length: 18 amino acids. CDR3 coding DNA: TGTGCCACCAGCAGAGGCCCCTCGCTAGCGGGAGGCGACAATGAGCAGTTCTTC. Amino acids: CATSRGPSLAGGDNEQFF. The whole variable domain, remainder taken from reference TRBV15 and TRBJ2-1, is DAMVIQNPRYQVTQFGKPVTLSCSQTLNHNVMYWYQQKSSQAPKLLFHYYDKDFNNEADTPDNFQSRRPNTSFCFLDIRSPGLGDTAMYLCATSRGPSLAGGDNEQFFGPGTRLTVL.

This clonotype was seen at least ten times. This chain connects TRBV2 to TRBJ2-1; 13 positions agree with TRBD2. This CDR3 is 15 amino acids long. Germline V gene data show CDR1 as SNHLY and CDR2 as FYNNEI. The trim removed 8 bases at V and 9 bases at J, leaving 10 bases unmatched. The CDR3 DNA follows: TGTGCCAGCGCCGCTGGACTAGCGGGAGTCGTTGAGCAGTTCTTC. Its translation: CASAAGLAGVVEQFF.

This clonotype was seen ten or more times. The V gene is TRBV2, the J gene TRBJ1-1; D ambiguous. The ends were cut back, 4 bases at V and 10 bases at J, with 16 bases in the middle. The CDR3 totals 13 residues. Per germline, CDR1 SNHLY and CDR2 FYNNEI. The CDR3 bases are TGTGCCAGCAGTGTCAGTTACCCCGGACGAGCTTTCTTT. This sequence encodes CASSVSYPGRAFF.

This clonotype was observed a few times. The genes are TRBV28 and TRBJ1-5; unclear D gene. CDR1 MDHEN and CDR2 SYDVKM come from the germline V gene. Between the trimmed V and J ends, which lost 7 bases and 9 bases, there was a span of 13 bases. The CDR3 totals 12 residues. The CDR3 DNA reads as TGTGCCAGCATGGGCCGGCCGGGGCCCCAGCATTTT. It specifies CASMGRPGPQHF.

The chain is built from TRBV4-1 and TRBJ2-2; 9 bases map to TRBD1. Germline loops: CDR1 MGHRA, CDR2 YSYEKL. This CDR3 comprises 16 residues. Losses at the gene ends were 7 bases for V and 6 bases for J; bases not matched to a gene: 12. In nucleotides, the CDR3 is TGCGCCAGCAAACTAATACCGGGACAGGGATCCGGGGAGCTGTTTTTT. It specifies CASKLIPGQGSGELFF.

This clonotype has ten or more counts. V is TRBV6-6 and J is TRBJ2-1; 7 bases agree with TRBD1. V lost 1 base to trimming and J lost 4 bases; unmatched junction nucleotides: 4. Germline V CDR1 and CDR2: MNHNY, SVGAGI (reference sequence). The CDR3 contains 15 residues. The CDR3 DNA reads TGTGCCAGCAGTTACTGGGACAGTGAGTACAATGAGCAGTTCTTC. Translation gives CASSYWDSEYNEQFF.

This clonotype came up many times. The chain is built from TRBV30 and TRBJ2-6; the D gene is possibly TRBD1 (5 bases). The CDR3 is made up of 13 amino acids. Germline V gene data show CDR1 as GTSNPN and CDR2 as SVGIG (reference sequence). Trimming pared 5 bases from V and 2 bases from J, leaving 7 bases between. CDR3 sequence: CAWGHTGANVLTF. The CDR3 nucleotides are TGTGCCTGGGGACACACTGGGGCCAACGTCCTGACTTTC.

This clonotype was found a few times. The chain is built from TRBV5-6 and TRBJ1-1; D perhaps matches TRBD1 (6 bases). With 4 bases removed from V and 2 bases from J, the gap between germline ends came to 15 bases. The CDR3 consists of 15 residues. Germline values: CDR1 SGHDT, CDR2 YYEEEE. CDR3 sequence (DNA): TGTGCCAGCAGCCTGTCGGGACACCTTAACACTGAAGCTTTCTTT. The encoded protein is CASSLSGHLNTEAFF.

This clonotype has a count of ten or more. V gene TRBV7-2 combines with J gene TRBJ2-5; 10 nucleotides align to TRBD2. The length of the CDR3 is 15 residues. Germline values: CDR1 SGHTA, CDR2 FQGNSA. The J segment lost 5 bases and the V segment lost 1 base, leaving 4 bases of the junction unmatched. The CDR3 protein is CASSLEPSGSETQYF. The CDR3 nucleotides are TGTGCCAGCAGCTTAGAACCTAGCGGGAGTGAGACCCAGTACTTC.

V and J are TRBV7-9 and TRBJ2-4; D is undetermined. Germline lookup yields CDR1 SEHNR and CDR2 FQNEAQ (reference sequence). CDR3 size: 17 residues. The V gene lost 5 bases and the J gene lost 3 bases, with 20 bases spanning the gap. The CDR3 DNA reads TGTGCCAGCAGCATCCAAGTTTTTGGGATAGTCAAAAACATTCAGTACTTC. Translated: CASSIQVFGIVKNIQYF. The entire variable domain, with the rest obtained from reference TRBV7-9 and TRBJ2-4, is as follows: DTGVSQNPRHKITKRGQNVTFRCDPISEHNRLYWYRQTLGQGPEFLTYFQNEAQLEKSRLLSDRFSAERPKGSFSTLEIQRTEQGDSAMYLCASSIQVFGIVKNIQYFGAGTRLSVL.

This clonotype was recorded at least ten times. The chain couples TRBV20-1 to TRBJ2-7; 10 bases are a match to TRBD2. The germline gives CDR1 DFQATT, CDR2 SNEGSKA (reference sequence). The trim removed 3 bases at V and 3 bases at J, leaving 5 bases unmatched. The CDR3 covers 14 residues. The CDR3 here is CSASRSGRDYEQYF. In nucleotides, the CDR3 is TGCAGTGCTAGTCGAAGCGGGAGGGACTACGAGCAGTACTTC.

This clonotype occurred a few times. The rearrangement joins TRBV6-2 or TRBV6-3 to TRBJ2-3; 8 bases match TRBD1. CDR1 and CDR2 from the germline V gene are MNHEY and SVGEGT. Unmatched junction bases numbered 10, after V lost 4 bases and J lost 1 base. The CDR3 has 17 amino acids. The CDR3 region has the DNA TGTGCCAGCAGTTTCGGACAGGGAACGACCCGCACAGATACGCAGTATTTT. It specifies CASSFGQGTTRTDTQYF.

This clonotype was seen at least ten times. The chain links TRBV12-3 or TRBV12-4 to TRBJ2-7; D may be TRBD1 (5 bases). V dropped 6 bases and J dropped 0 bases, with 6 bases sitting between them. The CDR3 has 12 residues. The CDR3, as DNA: TGTGCCAGCAGGGACACCTCCTACGAGCAGTACTTC. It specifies CASRDTSYEQYF.

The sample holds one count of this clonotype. The CDR3 region is CSAREGAHPGNEQFF. DNA for the CDR3: TGCAGTGCTAGAGAGGGTGCCCACCCGGGTAATGAGCAGTTCTTC. The chain has TRBV20-1 and TRBJ2-1, with D unclear. Trimming took 0 bases from V and 7 from J, leaving 16 bases between them. The germline V gene encodes CDR1 DFQATT and CDR2 SNEGSKA (reference sequence). CDR3 length equals 15 residues.

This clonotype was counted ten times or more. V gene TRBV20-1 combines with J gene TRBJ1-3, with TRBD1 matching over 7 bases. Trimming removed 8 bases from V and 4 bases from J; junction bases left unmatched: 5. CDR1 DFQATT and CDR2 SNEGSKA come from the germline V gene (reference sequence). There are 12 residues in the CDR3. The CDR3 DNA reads TGCAGTACCGGGACAGCAGGAAACACCATATATTTT. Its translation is CSTGTAGNTIYF.

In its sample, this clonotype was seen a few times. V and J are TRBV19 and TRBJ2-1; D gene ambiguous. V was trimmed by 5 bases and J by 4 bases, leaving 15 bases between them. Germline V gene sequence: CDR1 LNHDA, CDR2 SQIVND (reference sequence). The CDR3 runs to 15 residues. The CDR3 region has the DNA TGTGCCAGTAGTTTTTGGTCGGCGGATTACAATGAGCAGTTCTTC. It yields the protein CASSFWSADYNEQFF.

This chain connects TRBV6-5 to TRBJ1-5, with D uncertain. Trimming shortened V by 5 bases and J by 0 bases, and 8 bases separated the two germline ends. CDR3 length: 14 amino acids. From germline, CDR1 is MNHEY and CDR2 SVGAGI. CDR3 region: CASSLELSNQPQHF. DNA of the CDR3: TGTGCCAGCAGTCTCGAGCTTAGCAATCAGCCCCAGCATTTT.

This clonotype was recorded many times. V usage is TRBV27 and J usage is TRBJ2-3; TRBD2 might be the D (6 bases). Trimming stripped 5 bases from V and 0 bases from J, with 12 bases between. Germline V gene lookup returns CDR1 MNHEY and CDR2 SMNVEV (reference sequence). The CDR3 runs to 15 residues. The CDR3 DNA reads TGTGCCAGCAGTATTAGCGGTTCGAGCACAGATACGCAGTATTTT. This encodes CASSISGSSTDTQYF.

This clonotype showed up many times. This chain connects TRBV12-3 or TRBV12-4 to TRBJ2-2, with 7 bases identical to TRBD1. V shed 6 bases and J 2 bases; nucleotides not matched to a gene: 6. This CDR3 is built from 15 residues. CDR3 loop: CASRSGTVNTGELFF. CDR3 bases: TGTGCCAGCAGATCCGGGACAGTAAACACCGGGGAGCTGTTTTTT.

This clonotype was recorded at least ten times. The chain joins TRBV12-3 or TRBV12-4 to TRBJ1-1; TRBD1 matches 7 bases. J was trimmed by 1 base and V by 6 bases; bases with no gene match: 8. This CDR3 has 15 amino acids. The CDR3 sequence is CASRDLRGRNTEAFF. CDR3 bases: TGTGCCAGCAGAGACCTCAGGGGGAGGAACACTGAAGCTTTCTTT.

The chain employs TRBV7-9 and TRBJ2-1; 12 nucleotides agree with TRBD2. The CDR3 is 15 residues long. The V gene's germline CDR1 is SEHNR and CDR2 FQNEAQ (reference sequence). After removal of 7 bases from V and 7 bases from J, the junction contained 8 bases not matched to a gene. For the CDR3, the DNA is TGTGCCAGCACCGGACTAGCGGGGAACAGGAATGAGCAGTTCTTC. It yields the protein CASTGLAGNRNEQFF.

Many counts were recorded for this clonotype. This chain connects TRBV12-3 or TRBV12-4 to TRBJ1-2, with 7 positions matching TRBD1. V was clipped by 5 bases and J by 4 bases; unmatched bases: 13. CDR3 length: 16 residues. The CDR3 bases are TGTGCCAGCAGTGGGGAAACAGGGGTTCGAGGCTATGGCTACACCTTC. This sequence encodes CASSGETGVRGYGYTF.

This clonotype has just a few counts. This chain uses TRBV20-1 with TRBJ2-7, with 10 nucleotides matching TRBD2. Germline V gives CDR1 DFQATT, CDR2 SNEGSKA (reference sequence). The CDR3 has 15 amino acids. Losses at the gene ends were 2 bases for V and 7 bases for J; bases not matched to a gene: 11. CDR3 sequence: CSARIPLAGEEEQYF. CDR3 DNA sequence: TGCAGTGCTAGAATTCCTCTAGCGGGAGAAGAAGAGCAGTACTTC.

CDR3 DNA: TGTGCCAGCAGCTGGGGACAGGGGACTGGCTACACCTTC. Translated: CASSWGQGTGYTF. V is TRBV7-2 and J is TRBJ1-2; TRBD1 matches 10 bases. V shed 4 bases, J shed 7 bases, and the junction held 3 bases outside the gene matches. The CDR3 consists of 13 residues. Germline loops: CDR1 SGHTA, CDR2 FQGNSA.

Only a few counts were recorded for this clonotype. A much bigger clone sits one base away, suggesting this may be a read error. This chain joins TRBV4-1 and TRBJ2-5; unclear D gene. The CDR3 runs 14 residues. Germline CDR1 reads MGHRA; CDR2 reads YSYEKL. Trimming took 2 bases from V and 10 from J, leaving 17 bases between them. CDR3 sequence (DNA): TGCGCCAGCAGCCAAAGTCCAGTTTCAAGGGACCAGTACTTC. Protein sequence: CASSQSPVSRDQYF.

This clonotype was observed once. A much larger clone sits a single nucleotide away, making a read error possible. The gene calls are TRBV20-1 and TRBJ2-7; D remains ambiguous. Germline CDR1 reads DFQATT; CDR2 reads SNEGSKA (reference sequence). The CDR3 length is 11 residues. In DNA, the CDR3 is TGCGGTGCTGCAACCACCTACGAGCAGTACTTC. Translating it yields CGAATTYEQYF.

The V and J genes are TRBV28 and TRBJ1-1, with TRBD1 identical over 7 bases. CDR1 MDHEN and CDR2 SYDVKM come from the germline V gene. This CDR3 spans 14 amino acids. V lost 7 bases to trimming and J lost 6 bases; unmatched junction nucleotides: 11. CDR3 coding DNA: TGTGCCAGCACCAAGACAGGGAGGCTGGCTGAAGCTTTCTTT. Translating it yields CASTKTGRLAEAFF.

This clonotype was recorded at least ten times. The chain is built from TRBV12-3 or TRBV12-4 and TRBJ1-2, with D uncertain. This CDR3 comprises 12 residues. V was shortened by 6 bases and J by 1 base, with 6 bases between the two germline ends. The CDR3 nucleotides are TGTGCCAGCAGCCCTAGTAACTATGGCTACACCTTC. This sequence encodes CASSPSNYGYTF.

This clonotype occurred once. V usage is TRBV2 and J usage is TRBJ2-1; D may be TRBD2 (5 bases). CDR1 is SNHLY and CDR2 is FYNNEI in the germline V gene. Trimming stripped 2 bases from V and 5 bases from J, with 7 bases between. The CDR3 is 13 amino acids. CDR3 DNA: TGTGCCAGCAGTGAAACCGGGAACAATGAGCAGTTCTTC. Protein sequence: CASSETGNNEQFF.

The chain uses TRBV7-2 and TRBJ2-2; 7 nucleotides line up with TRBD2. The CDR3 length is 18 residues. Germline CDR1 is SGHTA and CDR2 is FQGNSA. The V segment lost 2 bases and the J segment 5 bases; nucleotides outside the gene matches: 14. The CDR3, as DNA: TGTGCCAGCAGCTTATTAGGAGCGGGACTCTCGAGTACCGGGGAGCTGTTTTTT. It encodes CASSLLGAGLSSTGELFF.